This passage covers 29 T cell receptor beta chains from one sample sequenced in a study of CD4+ T cells in melanoma. Sequencing used immunoSEQ multiplex PCR; TCRdb keeps in-frame clones, though not all of them. The data contain 18,000 or so clones, approximately 84% of them singletons. Sequenced material: cells from a culture (not recorded whether cultured in vitro). The receptors here all came from a human donor with melanoma.

V usage is TRBV18 and J usage is TRBJ1-1; D is uncertain. The V end lost 4 bases, the J end lost 1 base, and 10 bases lay between the germline ends. This CDR3 has 14 residues. Germline V gene sequence: CDR1 KGHSH, CDR2 LQKENI. The CDR3 region has the DNA TGTGCCAGCTCACGTATCGGAGCGAACACTGAAGCTTTCTTT. This sequence encodes CASSRIGANTEAFF.

CDR3 DNA: TGTGCCAGCAGCTTATCTTGGGACACTGGAAACACCATATATTTT. Protein sequence: CASSLSWDTGNTIYF. The chain employs TRBV7-2 and TRBJ1-3, with D maybe TRBD1 (6 bases). V was shortened by 2 bases and J by 2 bases, with 10 bases between the two germline ends. CDR1 is SGHTA, CDR2 FQGNSA, per germline. The CDR3 is 15 residues long.

The chain uses TRBV5-4 and TRBJ2-7, with TRBD1 as a possible D gene (6 bases). Trimming cost V 0 bases and J 3 bases, with 10 bases left between them. This CDR3 contains 14 residues. Germline values: CDR1 SGHNT, CDR2 YYREEE (reference sequence). The CDR3, as DNA: TGTGCCAGCAGCTTGGTTGGGGACATCTACGAGCAGTACTTC. Translation gives CASSLVGDIYEQYF.

The J gene is TRBJ2-5, the V gene TRBV27, with 12 nucleotides matching TRBD2. Looked up from germline, CDR1 is MNHEY and CDR2 is SMNVEV (reference sequence). Germline trimming cut 2 bases from V and 5 bases from J; bases unmatched to any gene: 3. CDR3 length: 15 amino acids. CDR3 in amino acids: CASSLASGGVETQYF. CDR3 in DNA: TGTGCCAGCAGTTTAGCTAGCGGGGGGGTCGAGACCCAGTACTTC.

CDR3 in amino acids: CASSFSGGNTGELFF. The DNA for the CDR3 is TGTGCCAGCAGCTTTTCCGGGGGGAACACCGGGGAGCTGTTTTTT. The chain employs TRBV7-3 and TRBJ2-2; a possible D gene is TRBD2 (6 bases). The ends were cut back, 3 bases at V and 1 base at J, with 9 bases in the middle. Germline V gives CDR1 SGHTA, CDR2 FQGTGA. The CDR3 spans 15 residues.

The V call is TRBV29-1, the J call TRBJ2-5; 10 bases fit TRBD1. V lost 7 bases, J lost 3 bases, and 11 bases stayed unmatched. This CDR3 contains 15 residues. CDR1 and CDR2 from the germline V gene are SQVTM and ANQGSEA. The CDR3 coding sequence is TGCAGCGCGGGGGCCGGGACAGGGGCCGAAGAGACCCAGTACTTC. Amino acids: CSAGAGTGAEETQYF. Supplemented by reference TRBV29-1 and TRBJ2-5, the full variable domain reads SAVISQKPSRDICQRGTSLTIQCQVDSQVTMMFWYRQQPGQSLTLIATANQGSEATYESGFVIDKFPISRPNLTFSTLTVSNMSPEDSSIYLCSAGAGTGAEETQYFGPGTRLLVL.

The V gene is TRBV2, the J gene TRBJ2-6; D might be TRBD2 (5 bases). Trimming removed 7 bases from V and 4 bases from J, with 11 bases in between. The germline V gene has CDR1 SNHLY and CDR2 FYNNEI. The CDR3 has 14 residues. The chain's CDR3 is CASNIARGANVLTF. The CDR3 DNA reads as TGTGCCAGCAATATAGCGCGGGGGGCCAACGTCCTGACTTTC.

This clone was found a few times. The CDR3, as DNA: TGTGCCAGCATCCGACAGGGCGATTGTCTGAATTCACCCCTCCACTTT. Its protein is CASIRQGDCLNSPLHF. The V gene is TRBV11-3, the J gene TRBJ1-6; TRBD1 matches at 7 bases. V shed 7 bases, J shed 7 bases, and the junction held 13 bases outside the gene matches. From germline, CDR1 is SGHNT and CDR2 YENEEA. This CDR3 comprises 16 residues. Full variable domain (outside the CDR3, taken from reference TRBV11-3 and TRBJ1-6): EAGVVQSPRYKIIEKKQPVAFWCNPISGHNTLYWYLQNLGQGPELLIRYENEEAVDDSQLPKDRFSAERLKGVDSTLKIQPAELGDSAVYLCASIRQGDCLNSPLHFGNGTRLTVT.

The chain carries TRBV11-1 and TRBJ1-1, with a possible D match to TRBD1 (5 bases). V lost 5 bases and J lost 1, with 8 bases in between. The CDR3 consists of 13 residues. Germline CDR1 reads SGHAT; CDR2 reads FQDESV (reference sequence). CDR3 protein: CASSIQENTEAFF. DNA of the CDR3: TGTGCCAGCAGCATACAGGAGAACACTGAAGCTTTCTTT.

This sequence joins TRBV2 and TRBJ1-5; D might be TRBD1 (6 bases). There are 14 residues in the CDR3. Germline CDR1 reads SNHLY; CDR2 reads FYNNEI. The germline V and J ends were trimmed by 3 bases and 3 bases, with 9 bases remaining between them. CDR3 protein: CASSDQGYNQPQHF. The CDR3 nucleotides read TGTGCCAGCAGTGATCAGGGGTACAATCAGCCCCAGCATTTT.

The chain uses TRBV10-2 and TRBJ2-1; 16 bases are shared with TRBD2. Germline values: CDR1 WSHSY, CDR2 SAAADI. The length of the CDR3 is 17 residues. V was pared by 8 bases and J by 6 bases, with 10 bases of the junction left unmatched. The DNA for the CDR3 is TGCGCCAGCTTCCCGGGACTAGCGGGGGGGCTAGGCAATGAGCAGTTCTTC. This translates into CASFPGLAGGLGNEQFF.

The chain links TRBV9 to TRBJ1-2; D possibly corresponds to TRBD1 (6 bases). The V gene's germline CDR1 is SGDLS and CDR2 YYNGEE. The V gene lost 4 bases and the J gene lost 2 bases, with 12 bases spanning the gap. The CDR3 is 14 residues long. The CDR3 region is CASSPRGQNYGYTF. The CDR3 nucleotides read TGTGCCAGCAGCCCCCGGGGGCAGAACTATGGCTACACCTTC.

V is TRBV10-2 and J is TRBJ1-2, with unresolved D. The CDR3 consists of 13 residues. Per the germline V gene, CDR1 is WSHSY and CDR2 is SAAADI. The V gene lost 4 bases and the J gene lost 0 bases, with 6 bases spanning the gap. The CDR3 spells CASSGGANYGYTF. DNA of the CDR3: TGCGCCAGCAGTGGGGGAGCTAACTATGGCTACACCTTC.

This clone was counted a few times. The gene calls are TRBV10-3 and TRBJ1-1; TRBD1 agrees at 11 bases. V was pared by 7 bases and J by 4 bases, with 5 bases of the junction left unmatched. The V gene's germline CDR1 is ENHRY and CDR2 SYGVKD. The CDR3 length is 14 residues. DNA of the CDR3: TGTGCCATCAACGGACAGGGGGCAGGCACTGAAGCTTTCTTT. Amino acids: CAINGQGAGTEAFF.

The genes are TRBV18 and TRBJ1-1, with a weak D call TRBD1 (6 bases). The germline V gene encodes CDR1 KGHSH and CDR2 LQKENI. V was clipped by 3 bases and J by 4 bases, with 18 bases between them. The CDR3 totals 16 residues. The CDR3 is CASSPRGSGARTEAFF. As DNA, the CDR3 is TGTGCCAGCTCACCCAGGGGTTCAGGAGCGCGCACTGAAGCTTTCTTT.

The chain recombines TRBV5-1 with TRBJ2-7; 10 bases line up with TRBD1. The CDR3 extends over 14 amino acids. After removal of 3 bases from V and 6 bases from J, the junction contained 6 bases not matched to a gene. The germline V gene encodes CDR1 SGHRS and CDR2 YFSETQ. The CDR3 sequence is CASSWMTGGPEQYF. CDR3 DNA: TGCGCCAGCAGCTGGATGACAGGGGGCCCCGAGCAGTACTTC.

The chain combines TRBV6-5 with TRBJ2-3, with 11 bases aligning to TRBD2. The length of the CDR3 is 14 residues. With 11 bases clipped from V and 2 bases from J, the junction kept 6 bases outside the gene matches. CDR1 MNHEY and CDR2 SVGAGI come from the germline V gene. In DNA form, the CDR3 reads TGTGCCTGCCGACTAGCGGGGTCCACAGATACGCAGTATTTT. Its translation is CACRLAGSTDTQYF.

CDR3 protein: CAAGGNTEAFF. In nucleotides, the CDR3 is TGCGCAGCCGGGGGGAACACTGAAGCTTTCTTT. J is TRBJ1-1 and V is TRBV29-1; TRBD1 is a possible D gene (5 bases). Germline CDR1 reads SQVTM; CDR2 reads ANQGSEA. The CDR3 consists of 11 residues.

This chain uses TRBV5-1 with TRBJ2-1; unclear D gene. V lost 5 bases, J lost 4 bases, and 16 bases lay in between. CDR1 is SGHRS, CDR2 YFSETQ, per germline. The CDR3 loop spans 15 amino acids. The CDR3 DNA sequence: TGCGCCAGCAGTCCGACCCACAGCCCTTACAATGAGCAGTTCTTC. Translation: CASSPTHSPYNEQFF.

This chain connects TRBV7-8 to TRBJ2-1, with 8 bases identical to TRBD2. Unmatched junction bases numbered 15, after V lost 1 base and J lost 10 bases. Germline assignment: CDR1 SGHVS and CDR2 FQNEAQ. CDR3 length: 17 amino acids. The CDR3 region has the DNA TGTGCCAGCAGCTTAGACCAGGTGGGGGCCACGGGGGGGGAGCAGTTCTTC. Its translation: CASSLDQVGATGGEQFF. The entire variable domain, with the rest obtained from reference TRBV7-8 and TRBJ2-1, is as follows: GAGVSQSPRYKVAKRGQDVALRCDPISGHVSLFWYQQALGQGPEFLTYFQNEAQLDKSGLPSDRFFAERPEGSVSTLKIQRTQQEDSAVYLCASSLDQVGATGGEQFFGPGTRLTVL.

The V and J genes are TRBV5-4 and TRBJ2-5; 7 nucleotides align to TRBD2. The germline V gene has CDR1 SGHNT and CDR2 YYREEE (reference sequence). CDR3 length: 15 amino acids. The V segment lost 4 bases and the J segment 4 bases; nucleotides outside the gene matches: 10. CDR3 nucleotide sequence: TGTGCCAGCAGCACCCGGGAGCGGGGCCTAGAGACCCAGTACTTC. As protein: CASSTRERGLETQYF.

The chain is built from TRBV5-1 and TRBJ1-6, with a tentative D call TRBD1 (5 bases). V dropped 4 bases and J dropped 0 bases, with 11 bases sitting between them. CDR1 is SGHRS and CDR2 is YFSETQ in the germline V gene. The length of the CDR3 is 16 residues. CDR3 sequence reads: CASSPQGSSYNSPLHF. The CDR3 coding sequence is TGCGCCAGCAGCCCGCAGGGCAGCTCCTATAATTCACCCCTCCACTTT.

This clone was picked up a small number of times. The chain uses TRBV2 and TRBJ2-1, with 7 positions matching TRBD2. This CDR3 has 13 residues. V lost 4 bases and J lost 6; bases outside the gene matches: 3. Germline V gene data show CDR1 as SNHLY and CDR2 as FYNNEI. The CDR3: CASSGTRSNEQFF. The CDR3, as DNA: TGTGCCAGCAGTGGGACTAGGTCCAATGAGCAGTTCTTC.

This sequence joins TRBV7-8 and TRBJ1-1; possible D gene TRBD1, 5 bases. Trimming shortened V by 5 bases and J by 10 bases, and 32 bases separated the two germline ends. The CDR3 spans 18 residues. Germline values: CDR1 SGHVS, CDR2 FQNEAQ. The CDR3 DNA follows: TGTGCCAGCAGCCCTCGCCCAAGTGGGGCCCCCCTCTTGGCGGGAGCTTTCTTT. Residues: CASSPRPSGAPLLAGAFF.

The chain is built from TRBV5-1 and TRBJ1-2, with TRBD1 matching 8 bases. The CDR3 loop spans 13 amino acids. Losses at the gene ends were 4 bases for V and 4 bases for J; bases not matched to a gene: 3. From germline, CDR1 is SGHRS and CDR2 YFSETQ. CDR3 sequence (DNA): TGCGCCAGCAGCGATGGACAGGGCTATGGCTACACCTTC. Protein: CASSDGQGYGYTF.

This clone has only a few counts. The rearrangement links TRBV5-5 to TRBJ2-2; D is undetermined. This CDR3 spans 18 amino acids. The germline gives CDR1 SGHKS, CDR2 YYEKEE (reference sequence). Trimming shortened V by 0 bases and J by 3 bases, and 18 bases separated the two germline ends. The chain's CDR3 is CASSLAPSARLYTGELFF. CDR3 coding DNA: TGTGCCAGCAGCTTGGCCCCCTCTGCCAGACTGTACACCGGGGAGCTGTTTTTT.

The V call is TRBV7-6, the J call TRBJ2-3; TRBD1 is a possible D gene (5 bases). From germline, CDR1 is SGHVS and CDR2 FNYEAQ. The CDR3 sequence is 14 residues long. The V gene lost 4 bases and the J gene lost 1 base, with 9 bases spanning the gap. The CDR3 region is CASSSKTGTDTQYF. For the CDR3, the DNA is TGTGCCAGCAGCTCCAAGACAGGCACAGATACGCAGTATTTT. The complete variable domain, with remaining parts taken from reference TRBV7-6 and TRBJ2-3, reads GAGVSQSPRYKVTKRGQDVALRCDPISGHVSLYWYRQALGQGPEFLTYFNYEAQQDKSGLPNDRFSAERPEGSISTLTIQRTEQRDSAMYRCASSSKTGTDTQYFGPGTRLTVL.

The rearrangement links TRBV7-3 to TRBJ2-5, with TRBD2 matching 8 bases. Trimming removed 4 bases from V and 5 bases from J; junction bases left unmatched: 6. The CDR3 has 14 residues. CDR1 and CDR2 from the germline V gene are SGHTA and FQGTGA. The CDR3 loop reads CASSWGPGGETQYF. CDR3 bases: TGTGCCAGCAGCTGGGGACCGGGGGGGGAGACCCAGTACTTC. The whole variable domain, filled in from reference TRBV7-3 and TRBJ2-5, reads GAGVSQTPSNKVTEKGKYVELRCDPISGHTALYWYRQSLGQGPEFLIYFQGTGAADDSGLPNDRFFAVRPEGSVSTLKIQRTERGDSAVYLCASSWGPGGETQYFGPGTRLLVL.

This chain connects TRBV5-1 to TRBJ2-1; 7 nucleotides align to TRBD2. Germline CDR1 and CDR2: SGHRS and YFSETQ. CDR3 length: 14 amino acids. V shed 0 bases and J 7 bases; nucleotides not matched to a gene: 4. The CDR3 nucleotides are TGCGCCAGCAGCTTGGTGGGGGGGTTGAATGAGCAGTTCTTC. It translates to CASSLVGGLNEQFF.